Listed below are T cell receptor beta chains from one sample, sequenced in a study of cytomegalovirus exposure and HLA in healthy donors. Data came from immunoSEQ multiplex PCR; TCRdb stores just in-frame clones and leaves some out. Recorded for this sample: around 200,000 clones. The specimen sequenced was PBMCs. The source of these receptors is a young woman in good health and CMV-seropositive. The CDR3 runs from the conserved cysteine through the conserved F or W. The D gene is left open where the match is weak.

V gene,D gene,J gene,CDR3 protein,CDR3 DNA
TRBV19,NA,TRBJ2-5,CASSGSSAQETQYF,TGTGCCAGTAGTGGATCTAGCGCCCAAGAGACCCAGTACTTC
TRBV15,NA,TRBJ2-1,CATSREVSRFSYNEQFF,TGTGCCACCAGCAGAGAAGTAAGCAGGTTCTCCTACAATGAGCAGTTCTTC
TRBV14,TRBD2,TRBJ2-1,CASSQGLAGGPPGIEQFF,TGTGCCAGCAGCCAAGGACTAGCGGGGGGGCCCCCGGGGATTGAGCAGTTCTTC
TRBV28,NA,TRBJ1-5,CASSPAVNQPQHF,TGTGCCAGCAGCCCCGCAGTTAATCAGCCCCAGCATTTT
TRBV4-1,NA,TRBJ2-1,CASSQRDYNEQFF,TGCGCCAGCAGCCAGCGGGATTACAATGAGCAGTTCTTC
TRBV5-1,NA,TRBJ2-2,CASSLAAGNTGELFF,TGCGCCAGCAGCTTGGCAGCGGGGAACACCGGGGAGCTGTTTTTT
TRBV20-1,NA,TRBJ1-2,CSASPSYGYTF,TGCAGTGCTAGCCCCAGCTATGGCTACACCTTC
TRBV27,NA,TRBJ2-3,CASSPPTMTDTQYF,TGTGCCAGCAGTCCACCCACGATGACTGATACGCAGTATTTT
TRBV11-2,NA,TRBJ2-7,CASNDPTRTYYEQYF,TGTGCCAGCAACGACCCGACTAGGACCTACTACGAGCAGTACTTC
TRBV7-2,TRBD1,TRBJ1-2,CASSLDRGHGYTF,TGTGCCAGCAGCTTAGACAGGGGGCATGGCTACACCTTC
TRBV9,TRBD1,TRBJ2-7,CASSVALGQGLGYEQYF,TGTGCCAGCAGCGTAGCTTTAGGACAGGGGTTAGGCTACGAGCAGTACTTC
TRBV15,NA,TRBJ1-1,CATSRPTRGQGEAFF,TGTGCCACCAGCAGACCCACACGGGGACAAGGTGAAGCTTTCTTT
TRBV19,NA,TRBJ2-2,CATGRRATGELFF,TGTGCCACGGGCAGGCGGGCCACCGGGGAGCTGTTTTTT
TRBV20-1,TRBD1,TRBJ1-1,CSAPQGVWEFF,TGCAGTGCGCCACAGGGGGTTTGGGAATTCTTT
TRBV5-4,NA,TRBJ1-4,CASSLRGTNEKLFF,TGTGCCAGCAGCTTGAGGGGAACTAATGAAAAACTGTTTTTT
TRBV6-5,NA,TRBJ1-4,CASSYSWGRQGEKLFF,TGTGCCAGCAGTTACTCCTGGGGGCGTCAAGGAGAAAAACTGTTTTTT
TRBV13,NA,TRBJ2-2,CASSLGPQGGAGGELFF,TGTGCCAGCAGCTTAGGCCCTCAGGGGGGCGCCGGCGGGGAGCTGTTTTTT
TRBV10-3,NA,TRBJ2-7,CAISESIYEQYF,TGTGCCATCAGTGAGTCTATCTACGAGCAGTACTTC
TRBV6-1,NA,TRBJ1-4,CASSSQRNEKLFF,TGTGCCAGCAGTTCCCAGCGTAATGAAAAACTGTTTTTT
TRBV10-1,NA,TRBJ2-7,CASSVNQAPREQYF,TGCGCCAGCAGTGTGAACCAAGCCCCTCGAGAGCAGTACTTC
TRBV4-1,NA,TRBJ2-5,CASSQDRMREETQYF,TGCGCCAGCAGCCAAGATCGGATGAGGGAAGAGACCCAGTACTTC
TRBV5-1,NA,TRBJ2-2,CASSLGTLNPPRELFF,TGCGCCAGCAGCTTGGGGACATTAAACCCCCCCCGGGAGCTGTTTTTT
TRBV25-1,TRBD1,TRBJ2-7,CASSEQGASYEQYF,TGTGCCAGCAGTGAACAGGGGGCCAGCTACGAGCAGTACTTC
TRBV6-7,TRBD1,TRBJ1-2,CASSRPGQGLTNYGYTF,TGTGCCAGCAGTCGCCCGGGACAGGGACTTACTAACTATGGCTACACCTTC
TRBV7-2,TRBD2,TRBJ2-1,CASSLNGGREQFF,TGTGCCAGCAGCTTAAACGGGGGGAGAGAGCAGTTCTTC
TRBV11-2,TRBD1,TRBJ2-7,CASNRTGVTYEQYF,TGTGCCAGCAACAGGACAGGGGTTACCTACGAGCAGTACTTC
TRBV7-9,NA,TRBJ2-2,CASSPRDGPGGELFF,TGTGCCAGCAGCCCGCGGGACGGACCTGGAGGGGAGCTGTTTTTT
TRBV12-5,NA,TRBJ2-3,CASGPADRGSDTQYF,TGTGCTAGTGGACCCGCCGACCGGGGGTCGGATACGCAGTATTTT
TRBV11-2,TRBD2,TRBJ2-7,CASARLAHSYEQYF,TGTGCCAGCGCAAGACTAGCGCACAGCTACGAGCAGTACTTC
TRBV30,NA,TRBJ1-4,CAWSVIRGNEKLFF,TGTGCCTGGAGTGTGATCAGGGGTAATGAAAAACTGTTTTTT
TRBV10-3,TRBD1,TRBJ2-7,CAISEAGQGEYEQYF,TGTGCCATCAGTGAGGCGGGACAGGGAGAATACGAGCAGTACTTC
TRBV2,NA,TRBJ2-3,CASSESGVESTDTQYF,TGTGCCAGCAGTGAAAGTGGTGTGGAGTCGACAGATACGCAGTATTTT